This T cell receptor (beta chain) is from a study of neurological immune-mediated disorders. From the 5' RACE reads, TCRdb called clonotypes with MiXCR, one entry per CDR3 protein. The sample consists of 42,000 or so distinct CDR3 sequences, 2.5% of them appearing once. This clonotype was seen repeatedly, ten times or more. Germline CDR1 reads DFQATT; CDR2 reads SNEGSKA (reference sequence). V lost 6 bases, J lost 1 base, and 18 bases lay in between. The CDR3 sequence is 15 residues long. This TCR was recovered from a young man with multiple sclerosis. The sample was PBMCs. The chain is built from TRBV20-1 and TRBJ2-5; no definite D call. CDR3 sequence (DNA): TGCAGTGCCCCCCGGGTTTCGGCGGCCCAAGAGACCCAGTACTTC. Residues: CSAPRVSAAQETQYF.